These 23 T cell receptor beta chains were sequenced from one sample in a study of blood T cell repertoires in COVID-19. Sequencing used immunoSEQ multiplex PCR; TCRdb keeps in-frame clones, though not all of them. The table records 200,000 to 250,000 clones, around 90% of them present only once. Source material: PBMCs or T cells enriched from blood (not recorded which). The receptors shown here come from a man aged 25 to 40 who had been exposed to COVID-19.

In DNA, the CDR3 is TGTGCCAGCTCACCACTCTCGAACACCGGGGAGCTGTTTTTT. It encodes CASSPLSNTGELFF. The chain has TRBV18 and TRBJ2-2; D gene unclear. V lost 1 base and J lost 0, with 3 bases in between. The CDR3 is 14 residues long. Germline V gives CDR1 KGHSH, CDR2 LQKENI.

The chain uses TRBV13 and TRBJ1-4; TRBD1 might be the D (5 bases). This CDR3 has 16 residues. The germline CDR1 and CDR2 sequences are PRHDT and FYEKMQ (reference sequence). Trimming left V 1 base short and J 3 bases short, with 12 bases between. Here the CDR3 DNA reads TGTGCCAGCAGCTTAGCTAGCGGGGGATCTAATGAAAAACTGTTTTTT. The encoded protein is CASSLASGGSNEKLFF.

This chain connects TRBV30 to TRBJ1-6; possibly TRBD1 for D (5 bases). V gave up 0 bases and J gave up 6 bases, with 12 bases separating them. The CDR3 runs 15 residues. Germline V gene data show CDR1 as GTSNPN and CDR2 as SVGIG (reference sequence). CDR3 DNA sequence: TGTGCCTGGAGTGTACTTGGGCAGGGTAATTCACCCCTCCACTTT. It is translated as CAWSVLGQGNSPLHF.

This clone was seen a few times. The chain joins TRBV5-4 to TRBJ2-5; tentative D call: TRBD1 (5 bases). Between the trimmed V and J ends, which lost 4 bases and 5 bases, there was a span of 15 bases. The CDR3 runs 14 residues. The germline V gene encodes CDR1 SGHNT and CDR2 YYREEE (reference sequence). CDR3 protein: CASSQGDRQETQYF. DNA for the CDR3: TGTGCCAGCAGCCAGGGCGACCGGCAGGAGACCCAGTACTTC.

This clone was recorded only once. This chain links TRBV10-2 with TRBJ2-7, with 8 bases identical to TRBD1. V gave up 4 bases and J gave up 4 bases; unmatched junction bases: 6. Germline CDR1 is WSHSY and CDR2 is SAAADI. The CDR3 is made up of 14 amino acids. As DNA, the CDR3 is TGCGCCAGCAGTGTTTCAGGGGGCGGGTACGAGCAGTACTTC. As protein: CASSVSGGGYEQYF.

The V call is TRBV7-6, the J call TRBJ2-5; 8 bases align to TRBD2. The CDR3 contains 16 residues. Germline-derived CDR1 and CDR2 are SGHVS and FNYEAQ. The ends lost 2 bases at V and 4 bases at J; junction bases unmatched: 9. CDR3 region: CASSLWSGGLRETQYF. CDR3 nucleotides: TGTGCCAGCAGCTTATGGTCGGGGGGGCTCCGAGAGACCCAGTACTTC.

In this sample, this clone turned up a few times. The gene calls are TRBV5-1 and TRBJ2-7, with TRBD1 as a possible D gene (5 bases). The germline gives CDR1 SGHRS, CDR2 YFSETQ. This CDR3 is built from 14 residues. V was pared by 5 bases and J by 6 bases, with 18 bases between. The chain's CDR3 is CASSTEFRVAEQYF. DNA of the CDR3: TGCGCCAGCAGTACAGAATTCAGGGTCGCCGAGCAGTACTTC. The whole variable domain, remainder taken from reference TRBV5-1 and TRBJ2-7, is KAGVTQTPRYLIKTRGQQVTLSCSPISGHRSVSWYQQTPGQGLQFLFEYFSETQRNKGNFPGRFSGRQFSNSRSEMNVSTLELGDSALYLCASSTEFRVAEQYFGPGTRLTVT.

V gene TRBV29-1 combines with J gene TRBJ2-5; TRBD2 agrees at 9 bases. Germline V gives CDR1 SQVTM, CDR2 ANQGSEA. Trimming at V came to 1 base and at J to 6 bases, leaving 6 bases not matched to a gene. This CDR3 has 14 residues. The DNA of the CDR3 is TGCAGCGTTGAAGGACTAGCGGTTTCCCAGACCCAGTACTTC. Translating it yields CSVEGLAVSQTQYF.

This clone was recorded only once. The CDR3 bases are TGTGCCAGCACTATCGGAGAGGGAAACACCATATATTTT. Encoded protein: CASTIGEGNTIYF. J is TRBJ1-3 and V is TRBV6-5; D uncertain. Between the trimmed V and J ends, which lost 7 bases and 4 bases, there was a span of 11 bases. The CDR3 runs to 13 residues. The germline V gene has CDR1 MNHEY and CDR2 SVGAGI.

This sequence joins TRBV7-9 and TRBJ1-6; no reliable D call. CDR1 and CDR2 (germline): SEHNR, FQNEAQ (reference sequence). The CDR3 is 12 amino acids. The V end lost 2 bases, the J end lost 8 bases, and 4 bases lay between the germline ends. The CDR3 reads CASSLRYSPLHF. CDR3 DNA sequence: TGTGCCAGCAGCTTACGGTATTCACCCCTCCACTTT.

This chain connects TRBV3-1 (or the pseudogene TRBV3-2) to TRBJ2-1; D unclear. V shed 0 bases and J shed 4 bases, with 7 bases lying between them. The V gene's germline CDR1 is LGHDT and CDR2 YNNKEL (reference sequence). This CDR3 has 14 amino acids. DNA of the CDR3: TGTGCCAGCAGCCAAGAGGGCTGGTACAATGAGCAGTTCTTC. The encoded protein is CASSQEGWYNEQFF.

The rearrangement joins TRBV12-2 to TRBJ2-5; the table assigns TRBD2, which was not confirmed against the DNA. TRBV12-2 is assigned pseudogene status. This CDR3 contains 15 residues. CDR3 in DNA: TGTGCAAGTCGCGAAATAGGCAGGCTGGGAGGGGCCCAGTACTTC. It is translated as CASREIGRLGGAQYF.

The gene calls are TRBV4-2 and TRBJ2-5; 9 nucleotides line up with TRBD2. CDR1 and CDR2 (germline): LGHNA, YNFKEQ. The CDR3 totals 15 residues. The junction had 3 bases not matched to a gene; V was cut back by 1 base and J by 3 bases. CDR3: CASSQGAGGKETQYF. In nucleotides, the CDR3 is TGTGCCAGCAGCCAAGGGGCGGGGGGGAAAGAGACCCAGTACTTC.

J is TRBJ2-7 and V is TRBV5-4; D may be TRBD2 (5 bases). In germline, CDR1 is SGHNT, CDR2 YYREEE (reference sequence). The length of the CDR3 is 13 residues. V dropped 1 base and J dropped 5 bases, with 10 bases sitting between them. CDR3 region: CASSLRMEDEQYF. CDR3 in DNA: TGTGCCAGCAGCTTGCGGATGGAGGACGAGCAGTACTTC.

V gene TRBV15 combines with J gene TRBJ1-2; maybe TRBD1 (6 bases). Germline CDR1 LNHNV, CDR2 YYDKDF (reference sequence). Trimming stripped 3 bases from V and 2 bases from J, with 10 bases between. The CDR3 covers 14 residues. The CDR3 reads CATSRVGQNYGYTF. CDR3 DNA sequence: TGTGCCACCAGCAGGGTGGGACAAAACTATGGCTACACCTTC.

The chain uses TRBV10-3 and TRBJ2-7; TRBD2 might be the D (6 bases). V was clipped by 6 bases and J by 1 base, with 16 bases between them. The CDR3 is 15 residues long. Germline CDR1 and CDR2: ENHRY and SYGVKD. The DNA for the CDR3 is TGTGCCATCAGAGGGGATAGCGGTTCTTCCTACGAGCAGTACTTC. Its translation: CAIRGDSGSSYEQYF.

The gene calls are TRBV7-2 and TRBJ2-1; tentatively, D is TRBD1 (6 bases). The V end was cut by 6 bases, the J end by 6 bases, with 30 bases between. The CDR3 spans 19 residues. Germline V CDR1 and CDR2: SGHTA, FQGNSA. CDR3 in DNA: TGTGCCAGCAGTTCAATGGGACGGCCCGCGACAGGAGCCTCCAATGAGCAGTTCTTC. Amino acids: CASSSMGRPATGASNEQFF. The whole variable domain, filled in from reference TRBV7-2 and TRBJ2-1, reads GAGVSQSPSNKVTEKGKDVELRCDPISGHTALYWYRQSLGQGLEFLIYFQGNSAPDKSGLPSDRFSAERTGGSVSTLTIQRTQQEDSAVYLCASSSMGRPATGASNEQFFGPGTRLTVL.

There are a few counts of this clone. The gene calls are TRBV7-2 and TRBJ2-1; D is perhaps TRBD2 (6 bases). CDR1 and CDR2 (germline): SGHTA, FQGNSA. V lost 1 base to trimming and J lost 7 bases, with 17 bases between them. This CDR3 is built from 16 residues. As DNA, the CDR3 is TGTGCCAGCAGCTTAGTTGGGACTCCCACGGGAAATGAGCAGTTCTTC. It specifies CASSLVGTPTGNEQFF.

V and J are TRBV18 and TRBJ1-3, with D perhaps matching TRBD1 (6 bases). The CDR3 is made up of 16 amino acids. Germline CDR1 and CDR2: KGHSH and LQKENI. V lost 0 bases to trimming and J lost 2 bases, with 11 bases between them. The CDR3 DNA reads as TGTGCCAGCTCACCACCGAGCGGGGGCACTGGAAACACCATATATTTT. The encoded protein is CASSPPSGGTGNTIYF.

CDR3 protein: CASSIDSGQSTEAFF. The CDR3 region has the DNA TGTGCCAGTAGTATAGACTCGGGACAGTCCACTGAAGCTTTCTTT. The V gene is TRBV19, the J gene TRBJ1-1; TRBD1 matches 7 bases. Germline V gives CDR1 LNHDA, CDR2 SQIVND (reference sequence). V dropped 0 bases and J dropped 4; count of bases not matched to a gene: 5. The CDR3 runs 15 residues.

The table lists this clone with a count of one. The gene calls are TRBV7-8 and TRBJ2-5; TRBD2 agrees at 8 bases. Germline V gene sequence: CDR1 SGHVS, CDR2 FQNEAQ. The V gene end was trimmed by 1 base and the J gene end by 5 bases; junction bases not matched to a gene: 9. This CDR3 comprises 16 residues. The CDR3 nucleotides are TGTGCCAGCAGCTTAGTTGTGGCGGGGGGCCCGGAGACCCAGTACTTC. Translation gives CASSLVVAGGPETQYF.

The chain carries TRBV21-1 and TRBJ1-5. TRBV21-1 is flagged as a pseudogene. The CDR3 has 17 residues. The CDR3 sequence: CASSKEALGERNQPQHF. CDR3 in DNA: TGTGCCAGCAGCAAAGAGGCACTTGGGGAGAGGAATCAGCCCCAGCATTTT.

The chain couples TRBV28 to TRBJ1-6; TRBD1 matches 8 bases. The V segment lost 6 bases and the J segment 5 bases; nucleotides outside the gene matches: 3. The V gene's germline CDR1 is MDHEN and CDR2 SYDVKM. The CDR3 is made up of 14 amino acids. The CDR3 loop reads CASRGTGDNSPLHF. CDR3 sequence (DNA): TGTGCCAGCAGAGGGACAGGAGATAATTCACCCCTCCACTTT.